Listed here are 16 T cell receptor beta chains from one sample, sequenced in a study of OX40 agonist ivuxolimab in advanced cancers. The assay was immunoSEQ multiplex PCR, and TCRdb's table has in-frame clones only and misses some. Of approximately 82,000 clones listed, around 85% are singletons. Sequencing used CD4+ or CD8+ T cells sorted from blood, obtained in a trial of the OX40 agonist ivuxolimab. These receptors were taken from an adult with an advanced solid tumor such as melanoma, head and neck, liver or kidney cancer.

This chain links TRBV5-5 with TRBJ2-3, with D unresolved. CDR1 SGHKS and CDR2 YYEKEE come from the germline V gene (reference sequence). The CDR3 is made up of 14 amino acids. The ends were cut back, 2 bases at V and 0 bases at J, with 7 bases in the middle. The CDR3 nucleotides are TGTGCCAGCAGCTTAACACAGAGCACAGATACGCAGTATTTT. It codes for CASSLTQSTDTQYF.

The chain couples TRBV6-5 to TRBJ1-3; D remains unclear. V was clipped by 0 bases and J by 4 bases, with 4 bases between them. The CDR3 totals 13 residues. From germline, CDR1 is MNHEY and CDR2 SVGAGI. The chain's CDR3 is CASSYSHGNTIYF. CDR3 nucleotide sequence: TGTGCCAGCAGTTACTCACACGGAAACACCATATATTTT.

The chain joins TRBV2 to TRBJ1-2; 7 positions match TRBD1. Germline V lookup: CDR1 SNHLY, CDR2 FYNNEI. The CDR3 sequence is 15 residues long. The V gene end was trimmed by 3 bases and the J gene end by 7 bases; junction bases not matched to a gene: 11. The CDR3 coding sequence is TGTGCCAGCAGTGAGGGGGCAGGGGGACGGGCTGGCTACACCTTC. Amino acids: CASSEGAGGRAGYTF.

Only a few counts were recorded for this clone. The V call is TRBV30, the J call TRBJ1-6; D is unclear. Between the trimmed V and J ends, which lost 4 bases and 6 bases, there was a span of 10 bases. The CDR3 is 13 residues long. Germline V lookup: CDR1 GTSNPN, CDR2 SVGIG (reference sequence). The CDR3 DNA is TGTGCCTGGAACAACAGAGTTAATTCACCCCTCCACTTT. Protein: CAWNNRVNSPLHF.

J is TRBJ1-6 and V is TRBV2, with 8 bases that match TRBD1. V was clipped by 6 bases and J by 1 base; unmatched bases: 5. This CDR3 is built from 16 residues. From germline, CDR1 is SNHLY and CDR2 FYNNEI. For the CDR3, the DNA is TGTGCCAGCAGCCGTGGACAGGGATCCTATAATTCACCCCTCCACTTT. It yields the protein CASSRGQGSYNSPLHF.

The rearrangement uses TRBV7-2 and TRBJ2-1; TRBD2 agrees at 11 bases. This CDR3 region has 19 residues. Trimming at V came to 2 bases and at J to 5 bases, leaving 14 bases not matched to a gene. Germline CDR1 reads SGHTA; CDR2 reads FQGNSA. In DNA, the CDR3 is TGTGCCAGCAGCTTATGGCGACGACTAGCGGGGAAATTCCACAATGAGCAGTTCTTC. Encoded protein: CASSLWRRLAGKFHNEQFF.

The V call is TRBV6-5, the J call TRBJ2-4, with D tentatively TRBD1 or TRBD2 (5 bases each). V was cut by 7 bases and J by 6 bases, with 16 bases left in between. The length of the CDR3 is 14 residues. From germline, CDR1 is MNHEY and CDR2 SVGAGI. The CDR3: CASNSRDGTNIQYF. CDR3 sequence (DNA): TGTGCCAGCAATAGCCGGGACGGAACAAACATTCAGTACTTC.

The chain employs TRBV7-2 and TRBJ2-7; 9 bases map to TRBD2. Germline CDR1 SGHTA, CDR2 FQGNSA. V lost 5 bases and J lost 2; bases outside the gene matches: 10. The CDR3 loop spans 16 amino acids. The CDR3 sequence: CASSPGSSGETYEQYF. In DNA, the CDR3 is TGTGCCAGCAGCCCTGGGTCTAGCGGGGAGACCTACGAGCAGTACTTC. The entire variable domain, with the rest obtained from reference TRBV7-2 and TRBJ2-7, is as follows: GAGVSQSPSNKVTEKGKDVELRCDPISGHTALYWYRQSLGQGLEFLIYFQGNSAPDKSGLPSDRFSAERTGGSVSTLTIQRTQQEDSAVYLCASSPGSSGETYEQYFGPGTRLTVT.

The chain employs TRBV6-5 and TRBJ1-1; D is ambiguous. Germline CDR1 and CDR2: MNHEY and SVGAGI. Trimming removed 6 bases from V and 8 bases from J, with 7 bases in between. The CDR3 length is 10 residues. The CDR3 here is CASRVREAFF. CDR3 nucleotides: TGTGCCAGCAGGGTCCGAGAAGCTTTCTTT.

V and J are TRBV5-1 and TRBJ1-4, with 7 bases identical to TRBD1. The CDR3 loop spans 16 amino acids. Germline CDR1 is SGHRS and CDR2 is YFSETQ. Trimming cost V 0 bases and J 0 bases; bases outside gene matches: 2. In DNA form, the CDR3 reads TGCGCCAGCAGCTTGGCAGGGGGAGCAACTAATGAAAAACTGTTTTTT. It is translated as CASSLAGGATNEKLFF.

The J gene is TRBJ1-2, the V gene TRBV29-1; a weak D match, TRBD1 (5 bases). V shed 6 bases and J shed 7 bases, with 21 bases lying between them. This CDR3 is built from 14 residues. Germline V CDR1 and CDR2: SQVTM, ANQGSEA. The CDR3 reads CSVPQVSGRSGYTF. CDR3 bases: TGCAGCGTACCTCAAGTGTCAGGGCGGTCTGGCTACACCTTC.

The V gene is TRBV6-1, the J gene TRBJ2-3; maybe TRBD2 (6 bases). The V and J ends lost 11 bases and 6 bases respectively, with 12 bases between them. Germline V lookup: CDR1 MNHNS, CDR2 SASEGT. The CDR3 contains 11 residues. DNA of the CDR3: TGTGCCGACAGAGGGAGGGATACGCAGTATTTT. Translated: CADRGRDTQYF.

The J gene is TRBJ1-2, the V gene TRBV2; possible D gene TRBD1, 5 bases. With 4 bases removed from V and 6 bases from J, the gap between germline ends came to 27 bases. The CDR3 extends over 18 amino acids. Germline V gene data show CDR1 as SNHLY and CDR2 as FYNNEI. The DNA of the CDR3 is TGTGCCAGCAGTGGTAGTAAGGGGCAGCTACATAATCTGAATGGCTACACCTTC. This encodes CASSGSKGQLHNLNGYTF.

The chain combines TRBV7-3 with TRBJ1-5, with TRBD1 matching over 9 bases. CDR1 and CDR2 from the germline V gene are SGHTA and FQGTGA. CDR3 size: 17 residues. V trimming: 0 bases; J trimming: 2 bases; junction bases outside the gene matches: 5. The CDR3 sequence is CASSLTPRQGGNQPQHF. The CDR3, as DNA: TGTGCCAGCAGCTTAACCCCCCGACAGGGGGGCAATCAGCCCCAGCATTTT.

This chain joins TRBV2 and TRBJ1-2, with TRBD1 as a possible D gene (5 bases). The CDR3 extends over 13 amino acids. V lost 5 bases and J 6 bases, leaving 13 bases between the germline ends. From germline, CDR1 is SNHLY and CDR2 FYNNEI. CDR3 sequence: CASSRNRFDGYTF. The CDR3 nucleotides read TGTGCCAGCAGTAGAAACAGGTTCGATGGCTACACCTTC. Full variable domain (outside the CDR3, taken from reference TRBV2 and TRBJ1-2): EPEVTQTPSHQVTQMGQEVILRCVPISNHLYFYWYRQILGQKVEFLVSFYNNEISEKSEIFDDQFSVERPDGSNFTLKIRSTKLEDSAMYFCASSRNRFDGYTFGSGTRLTVV.

The CDR3 nucleotides read TGTGCCAGCAACGGGGGGGTCAACACCGGGGAGCTGTTTTTT. This translates into CASNGGVNTGELFF. The chain employs TRBV9 and TRBJ2-2; TRBD2 matches 8 bases. V shed 6 bases and J 2 bases; nucleotides not matched to a gene: 3. The CDR3 is 14 amino acids. Germline V lookup: CDR1 SGDLS, CDR2 YYNGEE. Variable domain in full (rest from reference TRBV9 and TRBJ2-2): DSGVTQTPKHLITATGQRVTLRCSPRSGDLSVYWYQQSLDQGLQFLIQYYNGEERAKGNILERFSAQQFPDLHSELNLSSLELGDSALYFCASNGGVNTGELFFGEGSRLTVL.